A selection of T cell receptor beta chains follows, all from one sample in a study of blood T cell repertoires in COVID-19. Libraries were prepared by immunoSEQ multiplex PCR; TCRdb keeps only in-frame clonotypes and omits some of them. The repertoire has about 140,000 clones, around 87% of them found once; the top ten carry under 2.5%. The specimen was peripheral blood. The receptors shown here come from a man between 45 and 60 years old with active COVID-19. CDR3s include the opening cysteine and the closing phenylalanine or tryptophan. The D gene is left open where the match is weak. Size is stated for part of the rows, as once, few or many counts, or as a class when the clone is expanded.

TRBD1 | TRBJ1-5 | NA | TRBV29-1 | TGCAGCGCAAGACAGGGGGGGGAGCCCCAGCATTTT | CSARQGGEPQHF
NA | TRBJ1-1 | NA | TRBV9 | TGTGCCAGCAGCGTAGGAGGGAAGCTGAACACTGAAGCTTTCTTT | CASSVGGKLNTEAFF
NA | TRBJ2-7 | NA | TRBV5-1 | TGCGCCAGCAGCTTGGAAGTCGGTCCCTACGAGCAGTACTTC | CASSLEVGPYEQYF
NA | TRBJ1-2 | NA | TRBV19 | TGTGCCAGTAGTATCGGACAGAGGGGAGTTTATGGCTACACCTTC | CASSIGQRGVYGYTF
TRBD2 | TRBJ2-5 | NA | TRBV6-1 | TGTGCCAGCAGTGAAGGAGGACTAGAGGAGACCCAGTACTTC | CASSEGGLEETQYF
TRBD1 | TRBJ2-7 | NA | TRBV4-2 | TGTGCCAGCAGCCAAGATGCGGCAGGGGGCGTCTACGAGCAGTACTTC | CASSQDAAGGVYEQYF
TRBD2 | TRBJ2-5 | NA | TRBV5-6 | TGTGCCAGCACCTGGACTAGCGGGGGGCAGTACCAAGAGACCCAGTACTTC | CASTWTSGGQYQETQYF
NA | TRBJ1-5 | NA | TRBV3-1/TRBV3-2 | TGTGCCAGCAGCCAGGGGCGGCGTCAGCCCCAGCATTTT | CASSQGRRQPQHF
NA | TRBJ2-5 | NA | TRBV12-3/TRBV12-4 | TGTGCCAGCAGTCCCCGAGAGACCCAGTACTTC | CASSPRETQYF
NA | TRBJ2-3 | once | TRBV4-1 | TGCGCCAGCAGCCAGGGTCGCTTGCTAGCCAGTTACGATACGCAGTATTTT | CASSQGRLLASYDTQYF
NA | TRBJ1-2 | NA | TRBV9 | TGTGCCAGCAGCTTGCGAATTCATGGCTACACCTTC | CASSLRIHGYTF
NA | TRBJ2-7 | NA | TRBV19 | TGTGCCAGTAGTGTAACAGGGAGCTCCTACGAGCAGTACTTC | CASSVTGSSYEQYF
TRBD1 | TRBJ2-5 | NA | TRBV19 | TGTGCCAGTAGTAGACAGGGCGGAGAGACCCAGTACTTC | CASSRQGGETQYF
NA | TRBJ1-1 | NA | TRBV14 | TGTGCCAGCAGCAAAAAGCGGGGGACGGAATACACTGAAGCTTTCTTT | CASSKKRGTEYTEAFF
NA | TRBJ2-7 | few | TRBV18 | TGTGCCAGCTCATCAACCATTAGCGGCAGATCCTACGAGCAGTACTTC | CASSSTISGRSYEQYF
TRBD1 | TRBJ1-1 | NA | TRBV10-2 | TGCGCCAGCACCCTCGGAACAGGGGAGTCATCAGCTTTCTTT | CASTLGTGESSAFF
NA | TRBJ1-5 | many | TRBV19 | TGTGCCAGTAGTATAGCAGGGGCGCGGGGCAATCAGCCCCAGCATTTT | CASSIAGARGNQPQHF
NA | TRBJ1-1 | NA | TRBV10-3 | TGTGCCAGCCTACGGGACTCACCGAACACTGAAGCTTTCTTT | CASLRDSPNTEAFF
TRBD1 | TRBJ2-7 | NA | TRBV7-2 | TGTGCCACCCGACGGCAGGGGGCTTACGAGCAGTACTTC | CATRRQGAYEQYF
TRBD1 | TRBJ2-4 | NA | TRBV11-2 | TGTGCCAGCAGCTCCATATCCCTCAGCCACTCCGGGACAGCAAACATTCAGTACTTC | CASSSISLSHSGTANIQYF
NA | TRBJ1-5 | NA | TRBV3-1/TRBV3-2 | TGTGCCAGCAGCCAAGAAGGTAGCCAGCCCCAGCATTTT | CASSQEGSQPQHF
NA | TRBJ2-7 | once | TRBV2 | TGTGCCAGCAGTCAGATATTATCCGAGCAGTACTTC | CASSQILSEQYF
TRBD1 | TRBJ2-5 | NA | TRBV5-1 | TGCGCCAGCAGCGGGGGACAGCTGCAAGAGACCCAGTACTTC | CASSGGQLQETQYF
NA | TRBJ2-5 | NA | TRBV5-5 | TGTGCCAGCAGCTTGGCCAGAAAGGAGACCCAGTACTTC | CASSLARKETQYF
TRBD1 | TRBJ1-5 | NA | TRBV30 | TGTGCCTGGAGTGGACAGGGTTCTTTGGAGCCCCAGCATTTT | CAWSGQGSLEPQHF